Sequencing of this T cell receptor beta chain was carried out in a study of human versus mouse CDR3 diversity and MHC coevolution. TCRdb keeps only in-frame clones here, not all; method: immunoSEQ multiplex PCR. Of 75,000 to 90,000 clones listed, around 93% were seen once; the top ten hold 1.1% to 1.5%. The V gene's germline CDR1 is SGHAT and CDR2 FQNNGV. V dropped 0 bases and J dropped 3 bases, with 9 bases sitting between them. The CDR3 consists of 14 residues. This clone was counted once. The sequence derives from a person aged 30 to 69 in good health. The rearrangement joins TRBV11-2 to TRBJ2-7, with D maybe TRBD2 (5 bases). What was sequenced was naive CD4+ T cells from blood. Subset: CD45RO-negative CD62L-positive naive CD4 T cells. Here the CDR3 reads CASSLDSGVYEQYF. CDR3 DNA sequence: TGTGCCAGCAGCTTAGATTCCGGGGTCTACGAGCAGTACTTC.